This TCR beta chain was retrieved from a study of response to subunit inactivated influenza vaccine (dated by TCRdb to between 2017 and 2018). General notes on the study: To follow how T cells responded to a trivalent subunit inactivated influenza vaccine, the researchers relied on deep quantitative profiling of the T cell receptor repertoire.

This clonotype was seen ten or more times. What antigen it recognizes has not been identified. No base-level quality is on record; no much larger clone is a single base apart. Results the study describes overall, beyond this receptor: The authors proposed that each seasonal influenza vaccination may bring in only a limited number of new T cells.

Libraries were constructed by RT-PCR. Sequencing took place on an Illumina HiSeq 2500. TCRdb's own reprocessing of the public reads used fastp at Q25 and MiXCR and kept productive beta chains. Every entry covers one CDR3 protein and lists the most common genes and DNA from its rows. This sample lists about 540,000 distinct CDR3 sequences; under 25% were detected once. The ten largest make up 2.5% to 3% of the sample. The germline V gene gives CDR1 as SGHAT and CDR2 as FQNNGV. The V end loses 5 bases and the J end loses 1 base, and a stretch of 12 bases separates them. Inclusive of the bounding cysteine and phenylalanine, the CDR3 is 15 residues long. Only the CDR3 portion is preserved as DNA: 45 bases, with reading frame beginning at the first base. The sample was also linked to a second study, of T cells expressing NK-cell markers. The other study reports the following: TCR beta cDNA libraries were made by 5'RACE template switching that added a universal primer site and unique molecular identifiers. Three sorted T-cell subsets (CD3+CD56+NKG2C+, CD3+CD56+NKG2C- and CD3+CD56-NKG2C+) from under ten donors had their TCR beta-chain repertoires profiled. Among the eight sequenced donors, only one was HCMV-seronegative, while the other seven were HCMV-seropositive. To restrict sorting to alphabetaTCR-expressing T cells, an anti-gammadeltaTCR antibody was added in several experiments. For roughly 6 donors, the dominant CD3+CD56+NKG2C+ clonotypes were among the top 10 CD8+ clonotypes and accounted for roughly 1.0-8% of CD8+ T cells. Those dominant clonotypes were again the most abundant among CD3+CD56-NKG2C+ cells in a handful of donors, at roughly 25-60.1%. It remained unclear whether the expanded NKG2C-expressing T cell clones were specific for HCMV antigens. All eight donors whose samples were sequenced were randomly selected healthy volunteers, three of them men and five women. To determine HCMV serostatus, a commercial ELISA kit was used to detect HCMV-specific IgG in serum. Peripheral blood mononuclear cells were isolated from blood by Ficoll density gradient centrifugation. Using Miltenyi isolation kits, CD4+ and CD8+ T cells were isolated from PBMC through magnetic immunoseparation. Synthesis of cDNA was primed from the TCR beta constant segment and was followed by two consecutive PCR amplification steps. The libraries were sequenced on Illumina HiSeq 2000/2500, MiSeq or NextSeq, producing 2 x 150 bp reads. Reads were demultiplexed and grouped by UMI with MIGEC, and clonotypes were assembled and quantified with MiTCR. Only TCR cDNA sequences supported by at least two reads were kept to exclude erroneous sequences. Downstream repertoire analysis used the tcR package, and clonotypes were matched across fractions by CDR3 nucleotide sequence plus V segment. VDJmatch was used to annotate antigen specificity against VDJdb, with one amino acid substitution in CDR3 permitted.

This sequence originates from a man between 50 and 59 years old who received an inactivated influenza vaccine. Donor details come from another sample of the same person, matched by shared clones. Source: CD4+ T cells sorted from PBMCs, taken roughly 12 days after vaccination. The sequence links TRBV11-2 to TRBJ1-5; the D gene is possibly TRBD1, with 5 bases matching. The CDR3 amino acid sequence is: CASSLGTLSNQPQHF. The DNA reads TGTGCCAGCAGCCTCGGGACGCTCAGCAATCAGCCCCAGCATTTT.